Each of the 22 T cell receptor beta chains below was sequenced from the same sample in a study of blood T cell repertoires in COVID-19. Using immunoSEQ multiplex PCR, the repertoire was profiled, and TCRdb retains in-frame clones only, with some absent. The sample yields approximately 240,000 clones, just under 85% seen once. The sample was peripheral blood. The origin of the receptors is a woman aged 55-75 years with active or convalescent COVID-19.

The V and J genes are TRBV12-3 or TRBV12-4 and TRBJ2-1; TRBD2 agrees at 8 bases. The ends lost 10 bases at V and 7 bases at J; junction bases unmatched: 9. The CDR3 has 13 amino acids. The CDR3 region is CATSGSKYNEQFF. CDR3 bases: TGTGCCACCAGCGGGAGTAAGTATAATGAGCAGTTCTTC.

This chain links TRBV5-1 with TRBJ1-2; 10 bases map to TRBD1. The CDR3 has 14 residues. The V gene end was trimmed by 4 bases and the J gene end by 4 bases; junction bases not matched to a gene: 4. Germline V gives CDR1 SGHRS, CDR2 YFSETQ. The CDR3 DNA sequence: TGCGCCAGCAGCACCGGGACAGGGGCCTATGGCTACACCTTC. It specifies CASSTGTGAYGYTF.

V is TRBV4-2 and J is TRBJ2-2; D may be TRBD2 (6 bases). The germline CDR1 and CDR2 sequences are LGHNA and YNFKEQ. V was trimmed by 4 bases and J by 4 bases, leaving 16 bases between them. This CDR3 has 16 residues. DNA for the CDR3: TGTGCCAGCAGCCCCCGTACTGGACTACCCACCGGGGAGCTGTTTTTT. Encoded protein: CASSPRTGLPTGELFF.

The chain recombines TRBV18 with TRBJ2-7, with TRBD2 matching over 7 bases. V lost 7 bases to trimming and J lost 3 bases; unmatched junction nucleotides: 6. The germline gives CDR1 KGHSH, CDR2 LQKENI. The CDR3 length is 13 residues. As DNA, the CDR3 is TGTGCCAGCTGTCGCCAGCGGGACTACGAGCAGTACTTC. Translating gives CASCRQRDYEQYF.

The chain is built from TRBV9 and TRBJ1-1; tentatively, D is TRBD1 (6 bases). This CDR3 comprises 15 residues. Germline CDR1 is SGDLS and CDR2 is YYNGEE. The germline V and J ends were trimmed by 4 bases and 4 bases, with 17 bases remaining between them. Here the CDR3 reads CASSQTQGSSTEAFF. In DNA, the CDR3 is TGTGCCAGCAGCCAGACCCAGGGGTCCAGCACTGAAGCTTTCTTT.

This chain links TRBV7-6 with TRBJ2-1; 13 bases fit TRBD2. The ends lost 5 bases at V and 5 bases at J; junction bases unmatched: 6. In germline, CDR1 is SGHVS, CDR2 FNYEAQ. This CDR3 comprises 16 residues. CDR3 sequence: CASSATGTSGDNEQFF. The CDR3 nucleotides are TGTGCCAGCAGCGCCACCGGGACTAGCGGGGACAATGAGCAGTTCTTC.

V and J are TRBV28 and TRBJ2-1, with 8 nucleotides matching TRBD2. The CDR3 length is 13 residues. J was trimmed by 7 bases and V by 8 bases; bases with no gene match: 7. Per germline, CDR1 MDHEN and CDR2 SYDVKM. CDR3 coding DNA: TGTGCCAGCGTGTTTAGCGGGACAAATGAGCAGTTCTTC. Residues: CASVFSGTNEQFF.

The rearrangement joins TRBV27 to TRBJ1-1, with 7 bases fitting TRBD1. The junction had 1 base not matched to a gene; V was cut back by 0 bases and J by 0 bases. This CDR3 comprises 15 residues. CDR1 is MNHEY, CDR2 SMNVEV, per germline (reference sequence). CDR3: CASSLSTGVNTEAFF. As DNA, the CDR3 is TGTGCCAGCAGTTTATCTACAGGGGTGAACACTGAAGCTTTCTTT.

The rearrangement joins TRBV27 to TRBJ2-1; D remains unclear. Germline assignment: CDR1 MNHEY and CDR2 SMNVEV (reference sequence). Between the trimmed V and J ends, which lost 4 bases and 4 bases, there was a span of 11 bases. CDR3 size: 14 residues. CDR3 protein: CASSSPREYNEQFF. In DNA, the CDR3 is TGTGCCAGCAGTTCCCCCCGAGAGTACAATGAGCAGTTCTTC.

The V call is TRBV5-6, the J call TRBJ2-4, with 7 bases matching TRBD2. Germline lookup yields CDR1 SGHDT and CDR2 YYEEEE. J gave up 8 bases and V 4 bases, and 21 bases lay outside the gene matches. The CDR3 spans 18 residues. CDR3 nucleotides: TGTGCCAGCAGCATGGCTCCCGGGAGAGTGGGCCGGGGGGACATTCAGTACTTC. Its translation: CASSMAPGRVGRGDIQYF.

The chain links TRBV5-1 to TRBJ2-7, with 10 bases aligning to TRBD2. V lost 2 bases to trimming and J lost 6 bases; unmatched junction nucleotides: 5. The germline V gene encodes CDR1 SGHRS and CDR2 YFSETQ. CDR3 length: 14 residues. The CDR3 protein is CASSFSSGSREQYF. In DNA, the CDR3 is TGCGCCAGCAGCTTTTCTAGCGGGAGCCGCGAGCAGTACTTC.

This chain links TRBV7-9 with TRBJ1-2; no reliable D call. This CDR3 is 15 amino acids long. V lost 4 bases and J lost 4, with 16 bases in between. CDR1 and CDR2 (germline): SEHNR, FQNEAQ (reference sequence). CDR3 protein: CASSSPQSLGYGYTF. The CDR3 nucleotides are TGTGCCAGCAGCTCACCGCAATCACTAGGCTATGGCTACACCTTC.

This chain links TRBV10-3 with TRBJ2-7; no reliable D call. The CDR3 runs to 12 residues. Germline CDR1 reads ENHRY; CDR2 reads SYGVKD. Between the trimmed V and J ends, which lost 3 bases and 0 bases, there was a span of 3 bases. CDR3 coding DNA: TGTGCCATCAGTGACGGCTCCTACGAGCAGTACTTC. Translating gives CAISDGSYEQYF.

This rearrangement joins TRBV6-5 to TRBJ2-3, with TRBD1 as a possible D gene (7 bases). This CDR3 is built from 16 residues. Germline assignment: CDR1 MNHEY and CDR2 SVGAGI. The germline V and J ends were trimmed by 0 bases and 7 bases, with 17 bases remaining between them. CDR3 sequence reads: CASSYSQGGPVYTQYF. CDR3 bases: TGTGCCAGCAGTTACTCTCAGGGGGGACCGGTATATACGCAGTATTTT.

The rearrangement joins TRBV2 to TRBJ1-2; tentative D call: TRBD1 (6 bases). V lost 6 bases, J lost 4 bases, and 15 bases lay in between. The CDR3 has 14 residues. Germline-derived CDR1 and CDR2 are SNHLY and FYNNEI. CDR3 region: CASSSTQGVYGYTF. The CDR3 DNA reads as TGTGCCAGCAGCTCCACACAGGGAGTCTATGGCTACACCTTC. Drawing the rest from reference TRBV2 and TRBJ1-2, the complete variable domain is EPEVTQTPSHQVTQMGQEVILRCVPISNHLYFYWYRQILGQKVEFLVSFYNNEISEKSEIFDDQFSVERPDGSNFTLKIRSTKLEDSAMYFCASSSTQGVYGYTFGSGTRLTVV.

This clone has only a few counts. The sample carries other DNA sequences with the same CDR3. The V and J genes are TRBV19 and TRBJ2-5; possible D gene TRBD1, 6 bases. Germline CDR1 is LNHDA and CDR2 is SQIVND (reference sequence). The CDR3 sequence is 13 residues long. The V gene lost 3 bases and the J gene lost 5 bases, with 10 bases spanning the gap. CDR3 DNA sequence: TGTGCCAGTAGTATTGGGGGCGTGGAGACCCAGTACTTC. This encodes CASSIGGVETQYF.

The chain recombines TRBV3-1 (or the pseudogene TRBV3-2) with TRBJ1-6; D not certain. The CDR3 is made up of 14 amino acids. Germline-derived CDR1 and CDR2 are LGHDT and YNNKEL (reference sequence). Trimming shortened V by 3 bases and J by 7 bases, and 10 bases separated the two germline ends. The CDR3 sequence is CASSQTTGNSPLHF. The CDR3 region has the DNA TGTGCCAGCAGCCAGACTACCGGGAATTCACCCCTCCACTTT.

This chain connects TRBV2 to TRBJ2-5; the match to TRBD1 covers 7 bases. Germline CDR1 is SNHLY and CDR2 is FYNNEI. This CDR3 contains 13 residues. V was clipped by 6 bases and J by 1 base; unmatched bases: 2. The CDR3 protein is CASRNRGQETQYF. CDR3 coding DNA: TGTGCCAGCAGAAACAGGGGCCAAGAGACCCAGTACTTC.

This chain joins TRBV14 and TRBJ1-2, with 10 bases identical to TRBD1. Germline CDR1 and CDR2: SGHDN and FVKESK. This CDR3 comprises 16 residues. V shed 1 base, J shed 5 bases, and the junction held 7 bases outside the gene matches. Written as DNA, the CDR3 is TGTGCCAGCAGCCAAGGGGGGACAGGGGCCGTATATGGCTACACCTTC. Translated: CASSQGGTGAVYGYTF.

The genes are TRBV7-6 and TRBJ2-2; the D gene is possibly TRBD2 (7 bases). Trimming took 5 bases from V and 2 from J, leaving 15 bases between them. This CDR3 region has 16 residues. CDR1 SGHVS and CDR2 FNYEAQ come from the germline V gene. The DNA of the CDR3 is TGTGCCAGCAGCAATCAGGCGGGGGCAAACACCGGGGAGCTGTTTTTT. It codes for CASSNQAGANTGELFF.

This chain links TRBV30 with TRBJ1-1; 9 bases are shared with TRBD1. From germline, CDR1 is GTSNPN and CDR2 SVGIG (reference sequence). V lost 4 bases, J lost 4 bases, and 4 bases stayed unmatched. The CDR3 contains 13 residues. CDR3 in DNA: TGTGCCTGGATTGGGACAGGGCGCACTGAAGCTTTCTTT. It codes for CAWIGTGRTEAFF.

CDR3 residues: CAWSVKSRRRTSGELFF. The CDR3, as DNA: TGTGCCTGGAGTGTAAAGAGCCGCAGACGCACTAGCGGGGAGCTGTTTTTT. The rearrangement joins TRBV30 to TRBJ2-2, with D possibly TRBD2 on 5 matching bases. Trimming cost V 0 bases and J 7 bases, with 21 bases left between them. The CDR3 totals 17 residues. Germline V lookup: CDR1 GTSNPN, CDR2 SVGIG (reference sequence). The full variable domain, its missing parts supplied by reference TRBV30 and TRBJ2-2, is SQTIHQWPATLVQPVGSPLSLECTVEGTSNPNLYWYRQAAGRGLQLLFYSVGIGQISSEVPQNLSASRPQDRQFILSSKKLLLSDSGFYLCAWSVKSRRRTSGELFFGEGSRLTVL.